The subject of this entry is one TCR beta chain. No cognate antigen has been identified for it. The sample holds no much larger clone one base away, and base qualities are not on file. Libraries were built with the immunoSEQ multiplex PCR assay. TCRdb limited this immuneACCESS table to in-frame rearrangements with V and J called. A share of clones is missing; checked studies link under half to unresolved V genes, and the rest is unexplained. The sample table contains about 98,000 clones; only one count was recorded for almost 85% of them. About 2% of the sample is taken by the ten largest. These data originate in a study of control samples from healthy donors and cancer patients (dated by TCRdb to the early 2020s). CDR1 and CDR2, per the germline V gene, are LGHNT and FRNRAP. There are 17 amino acids in the CDR3, from cysteine to phenylalanine inclusive. The retained sequence is limited to the CDR3, 51 bases, with the frame set at the first base. V and J are truncated by 4 bases and 2 bases respectively, leaving an intervening sequence of 17 bases.

The rearrangement joined TRBV12-5 to TRBJ1-4; TRBD1 is a possible D gene, resting on 6 matching bases. Material: blood. The TCR was taken from a man aged 60 to 69 in good health. CDR3 sequence: CASGSRTGGGTNEKLFF. The sequence in DNA is TGTGCTAGTGGTTCCCGTACCGGGGGGGGCACTAATGAAAAACTGTTTTTT.